Below are 25 T cell receptor beta chains sequenced from a single sample in a study of T cells after somatic rescue of genetic block. The protocol was immunoSEQ multiplex PCR, while the TCRdb copy is restricted to in-frame clones and leaves out a portion. The data contain over 12,000 clones, 65% to 75% of them singletons. Material: peripheral blood mononuclear cells (PBMCs). Receptors originate from a boy between 10 and 17 years old.

Only a few counts were recorded for this clone. The chain uses TRBV27 and TRBJ2-2; 10 bases match TRBD1. This CDR3 spans 17 amino acids. J gave up 5 bases and V 3 bases, and 9 bases lay outside the gene matches. From germline, CDR1 is MNHEY and CDR2 SMNVEV (reference sequence). The CDR3 DNA reads as TGTGCCAGCAGTTTGACCGGACAGGGGGTAGGGACCGGGGAGCTGTTTTTT. Residues: CASSLTGQGVGTGELFF.

In its sample, this clone is medium-sized. This chain links TRBV7-9 with TRBJ1-2; D gene unclear. V lost 2 bases to trimming and J lost 4 bases, with 11 bases between them. This CDR3 has 14 amino acids. Germline CDR1 SEHNR, CDR2 FQNEAQ (reference sequence). The CDR3 reads CASSLREGGYGYTF. The CDR3 DNA reads as TGTGCCAGCAGCTTACGCGAGGGAGGCTATGGCTACACCTTC. Full variable domain (missing parts from reference TRBV7-9 and TRBJ1-2): DTGVSQNPRHKITKRGQNVTFRCDPISEHNRLYWYRQTLGQGPEFLTYFQNEAQLEKSRLLSDRFSAERPKGSFSTLEIQRTEQGDSAMYLCASSLREGGYGYTFGSGTRLTVV.

The rearrangement links TRBV21-1 to TRBJ2-3; TRBD2 is the table's D call, not checked against the DNA. TRBV21-1 is described as a pseudogene. This CDR3 spans 22 amino acids. CDR3 in amino acids: CASSEQVTLNSGRACRTDTQYF. Here the CDR3 DNA reads TGTGCCAGCAGCGAGCAGGTAACCCTGAATAGCGGGAGGGCGTGTAGAACAGATACGCAGTATTTT.

The rearrangement links TRBV7-9 to TRBJ2-7; D is perhaps TRBD1 (6 bases). Deletions cut 5 bases from V and 7 bases from J, with 21 bases between. Germline loops: CDR1 SEHNR, CDR2 FQNEAQ (reference sequence). The CDR3 runs to 15 residues. Written as DNA, the CDR3 is TGTGCCAGCAGCCGCCTACAGGGAATCGCTGGGGAGCAGTACTTC. It specifies CASSRLQGIAGEQYF.

The chain carries TRBV11-2 and TRBJ1-5; D remains unclear. Germline CDR1 SGHAT, CDR2 FQNNGV. V was pared by 0 bases and J by 4 bases, with 4 bases between. The CDR3 consists of 13 residues. Here the CDR3 reads CASSLEENQPQHF. In nucleotides, the CDR3 is TGTGCCAGCAGCTTAGAGGAAAATCAGCCCCAGCATTTT.

This clone was counted between two and nine times. The chain recombines TRBV6-4 with TRBJ1-1; D not certain. V shed 6 bases and J shed 2 bases, with 13 bases lying between them. Germline V CDR1 and CDR2: MRHNA, SNTAGT. This CDR3 is built from 14 residues. CDR3 residues: CASRALPGNTEAFF. The DNA of the CDR3 is TGTGCCAGCAGGGCACTCCCGGGAAACACTGAAGCTTTCTTT.

The V call is TRBV5-8, the J call TRBJ2-4; 9 nucleotides align to TRBD1. After removal of 6 bases from V and 13 bases from J, the junction contained 14 bases not matched to a gene. This CDR3 is built from 14 residues. CDR1 SGHTS and CDR2 YDEGEE come from the germline V gene. The chain's CDR3 is CASTVGGTGSPQYF. The CDR3 nucleotides are TGTGCCAGCACCGTCGGGGGGACAGGGAGTCCCCAGTACTTC.

In regard to this clone: Germline is not matched at one junction end, which may reflect a read error. The sample carries other DNA sequences with the same CDR3. J is TRBJ1-5 and V is TRBV7-9, with D uncertain. The CDR3 sequence is 16 residues long. Germline V gene lookup returns CDR1 SEHNR and CDR2 FQNEAQ (reference sequence). The CDR3 region has the DNA TGTGCCAGCAGCTTAGCGACATGGTCCAGCAACCAGCCCCAGCATTTT. Its protein is CASSLATWSSNQPQHF.

This chain connects TRBV28 to TRBJ1-2; D may be TRBD1 (5 bases). The CDR3 totals 14 residues. Germline V lookup: CDR1 MDHEN, CDR2 SYDVKM. Trimming took 3 bases from V and 3 from J, leaving 11 bases between them. The CDR3 DNA follows: TGTGCCAGCAGTTTGCGGTGGGGGGACTATGGCTACACCTTC. Amino acids: CASSLRWGDYGYTF.

CDR3 loop: CAWGKGAGYSPLHF. In DNA, the CDR3 is TGTGCCTGGGGAAAGGGGGCTGGGTATTCACCCCTCCACTTT. The V and J genes are TRBV30 and TRBJ1-6, with 7 positions matching TRBD1. This CDR3 is built from 14 residues. J lost 8 bases, V lost 5 bases, and 9 bases had no gene match. The V gene's germline CDR1 is GTSNPN and CDR2 SVGIG (reference sequence).

J is TRBJ1-3 and V is TRBV30; D unclear. The CDR3 extends over 14 amino acids. V was clipped by 0 bases and J by 2 bases, with 8 bases between them. Germline values: CDR1 GTSNPN, CDR2 SVGIG (reference sequence). The CDR3 reads CAWSVRFPGNTIYF. CDR3 DNA: TGTGCCTGGAGTGTAAGGTTCCCTGGAAACACCATATATTTT.

This chain's CDR3 is CASRSWVVYEQYF. Here the CDR3 DNA reads TGTGCCAGCAGGAGTTGGGTAGTTTACGAGCAGTACTTC. The genes are TRBV2 and TRBJ2-7; the D is unclear. The ends were cut back, 6 bases at V and 4 bases at J, with 13 bases in the middle. The germline CDR1 and CDR2 sequences are SNHLY and FYNNEI. The CDR3 is 13 amino acids.

V is TRBV5-6 and J is TRBJ2-5; either TRBD1 or TRBD2 may fit D (5 bases each). CDR3 length equals 13 residues. V gave up 3 bases and J gave up 5 bases, with 11 bases separating them. Germline V gene sequence: CDR1 SGHDT, CDR2 YYEEEE. The CDR3 DNA sequence: TGTGCCAGCAGCTCAGGATGGGGGGAGACCCAGTACTTC. Amino acids: CASSSGWGETQYF.

As DNA, the CDR3 is TGTGCCAGCGGGAGTCTAGGGAACACCGGGGAGCTGTTTTTT. Amino acid sequence: CASGSLGNTGELFF. This chain joins TRBV5-4 and TRBJ2-2; the D gene is possibly TRBD2 (5 bases). The CDR3 has 14 amino acids. CDR1 and CDR2 (germline): SGHNT, YYREEE (reference sequence). V gave up 7 bases and J gave up 1 base, with 11 bases separating them.

This chain joins TRBV2 and TRBJ1-4; no definite D call. Germline V gene lookup returns CDR1 SNHLY and CDR2 FYNNEI. V lost 5 bases, J lost 0 bases, and 10 bases lay in between. The CDR3 has 15 amino acids. As DNA, the CDR3 is TGTGCCAGCAGTTTATACCCAGCAACTAATGAAAAACTGTTTTTT. It codes for CASSLYPATNEKLFF. Drawing the rest from reference TRBV2 and TRBJ1-4, the complete variable domain is EPEVTQTPSHQVTQMGQEVILRCVPISNHLYFYWYRQILGQKVEFLVSFYNNEISEKSEIFDDQFSVERPDGSNFTLKIRSTKLEDSAMYFCASSLYPATNEKLFFGSGTQLSVL.

This clone occurred once. The chain couples TRBV2 to TRBJ1-5; D perhaps matches TRBD1 (5 bases). Germline loops: CDR1 SNHLY, CDR2 FYNNEI. The V end lost 4 bases, the J end lost 5 bases, and 12 bases lay between the germline ends. The CDR3 is made up of 14 amino acids. This chain's CDR3 is CASSGWGRDQPQHF. The CDR3 DNA follows: TGTGCCAGCAGTGGGTGGGGCAGAGATCAGCCCCAGCATTTT.

The V and J genes are TRBV4-2 and TRBJ1-6; D is uncertain. The CDR3 extends over 18 amino acids. The V end was cut by 1 base, the J end by 2 bases, with 15 bases between. Germline V gene sequence: CDR1 LGHNA, CDR2 YNFKEQ. The CDR3 nucleotides read TGTGCCAGCAGCCAAGCCCCGTGGGAGGCCGCCTATAATTCACCCCTCCACTTT. Translating it yields CASSQAPWEAAYNSPLHF.

This sequence joins TRBV10-2 and TRBJ2-3, with 11 bases that match TRBD2. The CDR3 contains 13 residues. With V trimmed by 4 bases and J by 14 bases, 8 bases remained unmatched. The germline V gene encodes CDR1 WSHSY and CDR2 SAAADI. CDR3 nucleotides: TGCGCCAGCAGTGGGACTAGCGGGCGTTATCCGTATTTT. Translated: CASSGTSGRYPYF.

J is TRBJ1-5 and V is TRBV7-4; 9 positions agree with TRBD1. J was trimmed by 4 bases and V by 4 bases; bases with no gene match: 5. CDR1 and CDR2 (germline): SGHVT, SQSDAQ. This CDR3 contains 15 residues. The CDR3 here is CASSSNRGPNQPQHF. The CDR3, as DNA: TGTGCCAGCAGCTCCAACAGGGGGCCTAATCAGCCCCAGCATTTT.

The genes are TRBV19 and TRBJ1-2; D gene unclear. The CDR3 covers 14 residues. V was clipped by 3 bases and J by 4 bases, with 12 bases between them. Germline CDR1 LNHDA, CDR2 SQIVND (reference sequence). The CDR3 nucleotides are TGTGCCAGTAGTATTGGGCAGGACCTCTATGGCTACACCTTC. As protein: CASSIGQDLYGYTF.

This chain uses TRBV6-5 with TRBJ2-3, with 12 bases aligning to TRBD1. This CDR3 spans 14 amino acids. Germline loops: CDR1 MNHEY, CDR2 SVGAGI. Trimming took 6 bases from V and 7 from J; bases not matched to a gene: 5. The CDR3 sequence is CASRGTGGTNTQYF. The CDR3, as DNA: TGTGCCAGCAGGGGGACAGGGGGCACCAATACGCAGTATTTT.

In its sample, this clone was seen once. J is TRBJ2-1 and V is TRBV10-3, with D perhaps matching TRBD1 (5 bases). V gave up 0 bases and J gave up 12 bases, with 9 bases separating them. Germline V gene sequence: CDR1 ENHRY, CDR2 SYGVKD. This CDR3 region has 12 residues. The CDR3 reads CAISESDSTQFF. In nucleotides, the CDR3 is TGTGCCATCAGTGAGTCCGACAGTACGCAGTTCTTC.

The chain employs TRBV5-6 and TRBJ2-3; D gene ambiguous. The V gene lost 2 bases and the J gene lost 2 bases, with 9 bases spanning the gap. The germline gives CDR1 SGHDT, CDR2 YYEEEE. The CDR3 length is 14 residues. CDR3 DNA sequence: TGTGCCAGCAGCTTCATTGTTGTCACAGATACGCAGTATTTT. Residues: CASSFIVVTDTQYF.

V and J are TRBV29-1 and TRBJ2-3; D possibly corresponds to TRBD2 (6 bases). The CDR3 has 14 residues. Germline CDR1 SQVTM, CDR2 ANQGSEA. Between the trimmed V and J ends, which lost 8 bases and 2 bases, there was a span of 17 bases. CDR3 sequence (DNA): TGCAGCATCGAGCCCAGCGGGTACACAGATACGCAGTATTTT. The encoded protein is CSIEPSGYTDTQYF.

The chain uses TRBV27 and TRBJ1-5, with D perhaps TRBD1 (5 bases). CDR1 is MNHEY and CDR2 is SMNVEV in the germline V gene (reference sequence). The CDR3 runs 14 residues. Trimming pared 2 bases from V and 3 bases from J, leaving 8 bases between. This CDR3 is CASSLNRFNQPQHF. DNA of the CDR3: TGTGCCAGCAGTTTAAACAGGTTCAATCAGCCCCAGCATTTT.